The 11 T cell receptor beta chains listed next were all sequenced from one sample in a study of blood T cells in healthy people across ages. The authors ran a second PCR of 7 to 11 cycles using a sample-barcoded 5' primer and a J-beta primer mix. TCRdb analysed the 5' RACE reads with MiXCR anew, one entry per CDR3 protein. The repertoire has some 1,500,000 distinct CDR3 sequences, approximately 43% of them found once; the top ten carry around 4%. Sequenced material: blood. The receptors derive from a woman aged 18-35 years in good health.

V gene TRBV7-3 combines with J gene TRBJ2-1; 10 bases line up with TRBD2. V was clipped by 4 bases and J by 1 base; unmatched bases: 10. In germline, CDR1 is SGHTA, CDR2 FQGTGA. This CDR3 is built from 18 residues. CDR3 sequence (DNA): TGTGCCAGCAGCTCCAACCCATTAGCGGGAGGTTCCTACAATGAGCAGTTCTTC. Encoded protein: CASSSNPLAGGSYNEQFF.

There are a few counts of this clonotype. J is TRBJ1-5 and V is TRBV6-5; unclear D gene. The germline CDR1 and CDR2 sequences are MNHEY and SVGAGI. The CDR3 runs to 13 residues. V was clipped by 8 bases and J by 7 bases, with 15 bases between them. CDR3 residues: CASSKRREQPQHF. The DNA of the CDR3 is TGTGCCAGCTCGAAGCGGCGGGAGCAGCCCCAGCATTTT.

The genes are TRBV29-1 and TRBJ2-1; 7 nucleotides align to TRBD2. V was clipped by 5 bases and J by 7 bases; unmatched bases: 8. The CDR3 runs 13 residues. Germline values: CDR1 SQVTM, CDR2 ANQGSEA. The CDR3 reads CSVPGLTRNEQFF. The CDR3 coding sequence is TGCAGCGTTCCGGGACTAACAAGAAATGAGCAGTTCTTC.

The CDR3 nucleotides read TGTGCCAGCAGCGTACCGACCCCCACCGGGGAGCTGTTTTTT. Its protein product is CASSVPTPTGELFF. This rearrangement joins TRBV7-2 to TRBJ2-2; the D is unclear. Trimming stripped 5 bases from V and 4 bases from J, with 11 bases between. CDR1 is SGHTA, CDR2 FQGNSA, per germline. CDR3 length: 14 residues.

The chain uses TRBV2 and TRBJ1-2, with D possibly matching TRBD1 (6 bases). The length of the CDR3 is 14 residues. Trimming took 4 bases from V and 4 from J, leaving 13 bases between them. Looked up from germline, CDR1 is SNHLY and CDR2 is FYNNEI. The CDR3 loop is CASSGGADLYGYTF. The DNA of the CDR3 is TGTGCCAGCAGTGGGGGGGCGGACCTCTATGGCTACACCTTC.

This chain uses TRBV6-1 with TRBJ2-2, with TRBD2 identical over 11 bases. CDR3 length: 17 amino acids. CDR1 MNHNS and CDR2 SASEGT come from the germline V gene. V gave up 6 bases and J gave up 6 bases; unmatched junction bases: 12. This CDR3 is CASSQPLAGVNAGELFF. CDR3 sequence (DNA): TGTGCCAGCAGCCAACCACTAGCGGGAGTAAACGCCGGGGAGCTGTTTTTT.

The V call is TRBV21-1, the J call TRBJ2-1; the table names TRBD1, a call not compared with the DNA. TRBV21-1 is reported as a pseudogene. The CDR3 contains 16 residues. The CDR3 sequence: CASSKLLQGNYNEQFF. CDR3 in DNA: TGTGCCAGCAGCAAATTATTACAGGGTAACTACAATGAGCAGTTCTTC.

The V and J genes are TRBV28 and TRBJ1-2, with a weak D call TRBD1 (6 bases). Germline V gene sequence: CDR1 MDHEN, CDR2 SYDVKM. Deletions cut 7 bases from V and 6 bases from J, with 12 bases between. The CDR3 is made up of 12 amino acids. The CDR3 region is CASKTTGHGYTF. Here the CDR3 DNA reads TGTGCCAGCAAAACGACAGGACATGGCTACACCTTC.

The rearrangement links TRBV7-2 to TRBJ2-1, with 7 bases aligning to TRBD2. The J call may be mistaken, given a closer DNA end match to TRBJ2-7. Germline V gene sequence: CDR1 SGHTA, CDR2 FQGNSA. The CDR3 contains 15 residues. DNA for the CDR3: TGTACCAGCAGCTATCTAGCGGTGAACTACAATGAGCAGTACTTC. Residues: CTSSYLAVNYNEQYF.

Turning to this clonotype: A much larger clone is a single base away; this may be a read error. The V and J genes are TRBV28 and TRBJ2-2, with D hard to call. Germline CDR1 is MDHEN and CDR2 is SYDVKM. V lost 8 bases to trimming and J lost 6 bases, with 4 bases between them. The CDR3 runs to 10 residues. The CDR3 here is CASGAGELFF. The CDR3 DNA sequence: TGTGCCAGCGGGGCCGGGGAGCTGTTTTTT.

This clonotype was observed at least ten times. The chain uses TRBV6-5 and TRBJ1-4, with TRBD1 matching 9 bases. The CDR3 has 13 residues. Germline values: CDR1 MNHEY, CDR2 SVGAGI. Germline trimming cut 5 bases from V and 8 bases from J; bases unmatched to any gene: 3. The CDR3 nucleotides are TGTGCCAGCAGTGACAGGGGGGTGGAAAAACTGTTTTTT. It encodes CASSDRGVEKLFF.